This T cell receptor beta chain was captured by sequencing in a study of T cell repertoires in ileal Crohn's disease. Overall study: At postoperative colonoscopy, neoterminal ileum biopsies were taken as M6.

The assay was immunoSEQ multiplex PCR, and TCRdb's table has in-frame clones only and misses some. The table records about 59,000 clones, less than 90% of them present only once. In regard to this clone: Its antigen is still unknown.

Overall study findings and caveats: Postoperative endoscopy occurred within one year, median about 7 months. Active smokers at surgery had more clonal expansions than non-smokers. Every patient over 26.8% clonality showed endoscopic recurrence.

CDR3 size: 14 residues. Looked up from germline, CDR1 is SGHRS and CDR2 is YFSETQ. Trimming stripped 0 bases from V and 1 base from J, with 7 bases between. Time point reported: neoterminal ileum biopsy at postoperative endoscopy, about 6 months after surgery. V and J are TRBV5-1 and TRBJ1-1, with D perhaps matching TRBD1 (5 bases). This clonotype was sampled from an adult with Crohn's disease. The source material was ileal tissue. CDR3 sequence (DNA): TGCGCCAGCAGCTTGGACCAGGGGAACACTGAAGCTTTCTTT. Translated: CASSLDQGNTEAFF.